The source of this T cell receptor (beta chain) is a study of technical replicates of blood from a handful of donors. Germline lookup yields CDR1 SGHVS and CDR2 FQNEAQ. V was trimmed by 3 bases and J by 0 bases, leaving 18 bases between them. The CDR3 spans 17 residues. Clones were sequenced by immunoSEQ multiplex PCR, and TCRdb holds only the in-frame ones, with some missing. The top ten hold just under 0.2% of the sample, which has some 57,000 clones, approximately 97% seen once. This receptor was obtained from a human donor in good health. The V call is TRBV7-8, the J call TRBJ2-7; possible D gene TRBD1, 6 bases. Specimen: T cells isolated from PBMCs. CDR3 coding DNA: TGTGCCAGCAGCTTCGCCGGGACACCAAGTCACTCCTACGAGCAGTACTTC. Its protein product is CASSFAGTPSHSYEQYF.